The T cell receptor beta chain under discussion was sequenced for a study of CD8+ T cells in alopecia areata. Study-wide context: Tofacitinib dosing lasted 6 to 18 months, which was then followed by 6 months off drug.

RNA was isolated and reverse transcribed to cDNA, the sequencing template. Repertoires were generated with immunoSEQ multiplex PCR, while TCRdb's copy carries only in-frame clones and drops some. The sample includes about 300,000 clones, roughly 50% seen only once; the top ten take approximately 1.8%. The germline CDR1 and CDR2 sequences are ENHRY and SYGVKD. CDR3 length: 14 amino acids. Treatment meaning: oral pan-JAK inhibitor, 5-10 mg twice daily. Concerning this clone: Its antigen remains unidentified. The junction departs from germline at one end; a sequencing error may be responsible.

Study-wide results and caveats: The study found tofacitinib significantly decreased scalp clonality and expanded CD8+ clones among the top 100.

The origin of this receptor is a human donor with alopecia areata. The chain couples TRBV10-3 to TRBJ2-7; 7 bases agree with TRBD1. The sequencing here drew on CD4+ T cells sorted from blood, taken at week 24, from a patient treated with tofacitinib. The CDR3 DNA sequence: TGTGCCAGCAGTACGGGACAGCTCTCCTACGAGCAGTACTTC. Translation: CASSTGQLSYEQYF.